This is a list of T cell receptor beta chains from one sample in a study of blood T cell repertoires in COVID-19. TCRdb's table, derived via immunoSEQ multiplex PCR, lists solely in-frame clones and lacks some. The profile shows under 250,000 clones, roughly 85% of them singletons. The sequenced sample consisted of PBMCs or T cells enriched from blood (not recorded which). The receptors here all came from a woman between 50 and 59 years old with acute COVID-19. Both conserved end residues are part of each CDR3. The D gene is left open where the match is weak. The size field is filled for only some rows; it gives once, few, many or a size class.

v_call	j_call	clone_size	d_call	cdr3_aa	cdr3_nt
TRBV6-1	TRBJ1-6	NA	NA	CASSEIADSPLHF	TGTGCCAGCAGTGAAATAGCTGATTCACCCCTCCACTTT
TRBV6-5	TRBJ2-2	NA	TRBD1	CASRRTGLNTGELFF	TGTGCCAGCAGGAGGACAGGATTGAACACCGGGGAGCTGTTTTTT
TRBV1	TRBJ1-1	once	NA	CTSSQETGQGISEAFF	TGCACCAGCAGCCAAGAAACGGGACAGGGGATTTCTGAAGCTTTCTTT
TRBV3-1/TRBV3-2	TRBJ2-3	NA	TRBD1	CASSQRQGAGTDTQYF	TGTGCCAGCAGCCAACGACAGGGGGCTGGAACAGATACGCAGTATTTT
TRBV5-4	TRBJ2-2	few	NA	CASTGVSNTGELFF	TGTGCCAGCACCGGGGTCTCCAACACCGGGGAGCTGTTTTTT
TRBV12-3/TRBV12-4	TRBJ2-7	NA	NA	CASSLQGSQYF	TGTGCCAGCAGCCTTCAGGGGTCGCAGTACTTC
TRBV5-4	TRBJ1-2	NA	NA	CASSSEFEGYGYTF	TGTGCCAGCAGCTCGGAATTCGAGGGCTATGGCTACACCTTC
TRBV30	TRBJ1-2	NA	TRBD1	CAWSTGTGRDTF	TGTGCCTGGAGTACGGGGACAGGCCGGGACACCTTC
TRBV2	TRBJ2-5	once	TRBD2	CASSEGGLAGTQYF	TGTGCCAGCAGTGAAGGGGGACTAGCCGGGACCCAGTACTTC
TRBV6-6	TRBJ1-1	NA	NA	CASSHRREKTEAFF	TGTGCCAGCAGTCACAGAAGAGAGAAGACTGAAGCTTTCTTT
TRBV5-1	TRBJ1-1	few	NA	CASRSGLNTEAFF	TGCGCCAGCAGATCAGGGCTGAACACTGAAGCTTTCTTT
TRBV3-1/TRBV3-2	TRBJ1-1	NA	TRBD1	CASSPQGGPSTAFF	TGTGCCAGCAGCCCACAGGGGGGGCCTAGTACAGCTTTCTTT
TRBV3-1/TRBV3-2	TRBJ1-2	NA	TRBD1	CASSRTGFFYGYTF	TGTGCCAGCAGCCGGACAGGGTTCTTCTATGGCTACACCTTC
TRBV7-9	TRBJ1-3	few	NA	CASSTYRESDGNTIYF	TGTGCCAGCAGCACTTACAGGGAGAGTGATGGCAACACCATATATTTT
TRBV7-2	TRBJ2-2	few	TRBD1	CASIGTGAGELFF	TGTGCCAGCATAGGTACAGGGGCCGGGGAGCTGTTTTTT
TRBV6-5	TRBJ2-5	NA	NA	CASSSSYRTAQETQYF	TGTGCCAGCAGTTCCTCTTACCGGACTGCCCAAGAGACCCAGTACTTC
TRBV6-2/TRBV6-3	TRBJ2-1	NA	TRBD2	CASSDQRGPYNEQFF	TGTGCCAGCAGTGACCAGCGGGGTCCATACAATGAGCAGTTCTTC
TRBV5-1	TRBJ1-1	NA	TRBD1	CASSSITLGQGGMGTEAFF	TGCGCCAGCAGCTCCATCACTTTAGGACAGGGGGGCATGGGCACTGAAGCTTTCTTT
TRBV6-5	TRBJ1-5	NA	NA	CASSSWPLNQPQHF	TGTGCCAGCAGTTCCTGGCCCTTAAATCAGCCCCAGCATTTT
TRBV7-2	TRBJ1-5	NA	TRBD1	CASSSGQGNQPQHF	TGTGCCAGCAGCAGCGGACAGGGGAATCAGCCCCAGCATTTT
TRBV7-7	TRBJ2-2	NA	NA	CASSFSPSNTGELFF	TGTGCTAGCAGCTTCAGTCCTTCGAACACCGGGGAGCTGTTTTTT
TRBV3-1/TRBV3-2	TRBJ2-3	NA	TRBD2	CASSHGEAGVFSTDTQYF	TGTGCCAGCAGCCATGGGGAAGCGGGGGTATTCAGCACAGATACGCAGTATTTT
TRBV6-4	TRBJ2-1	few	NA	CASSDSAANEQFF	TGTGCCAGCAGTGACTCGGCGGCCAATGAGCAGTTCTTC
TRBV6-2/TRBV6-3	TRBJ2-3	NA	TRBD1	CASSQPGQSTDTQYF	TGTGCCAGCAGTCAACCGGGACAGAGCACAGATACGCAGTATTTT
TRBV2	TRBJ2-3	once	NA	CASSEDYFTDTQYF	TGTGCCAGCAGTGAAGACTATTTCACAGATACGCAGTATTTT
TRBV24-1	TRBJ1-2	NA	NA	CATSAGSYGYTF	TGTGCCACCAGTGCCGGGAGCTATGGCTACACCTTC